These 27 T cell receptor beta chains came from one sample sequenced in a study of cytomegalovirus exposure and HLA in healthy donors. The study ran its PCR with 60 Vbeta and 13 Jbeta primers. The table came from immunoSEQ multiplex PCR; TCRdb's copy has only in-frame clones and leaves some out. The data contain fewer than 200,000 clones, about 75% of them singletons. Sequenced input: PBMCs. The receptors were gathered from a female donor in good health and CMV-seronegative.

The V and J genes are TRBV6-1 and TRBJ2-7; TRBD1 aligns across 7 bases. This CDR3 comprises 13 residues. Germline V gene lookup returns CDR1 MNHNS and CDR2 SASEGT. Trimming at V came to 4 bases and at J to 2 bases, leaving 2 bases not matched to a gene. The CDR3, as DNA: TGTGCCAGCAGTGCGGGACAGACCTACGAGCAGTACTTC. Residues: CASSAGQTYEQYF.

This clone was seen a few times. This chain connects TRBV4-2 to TRBJ2-3; 8 bases are a match to TRBD2. Trimming took 1 base from V and 1 from J; bases not matched to a gene: 7. The CDR3 length is 17 residues. The germline V gene encodes CDR1 LGHNA and CDR2 YNFKEQ. Here the CDR3 reads CASSQVSSGGGTDTQYF. CDR3 in DNA: TGTGCCAGCAGCCAAGTGTCCAGCGGGGGAGGCACAGATACGCAGTATTTT.

This clone showed up just once. This chain connects TRBV6-5 to TRBJ2-7; D is perhaps TRBD2 (5 bases). CDR1 is MNHEY, CDR2 SVGAGI, per germline. This CDR3 is 12 amino acids long. Trimming cost V 8 bases and J 7 bases, with 15 bases left between them. Here the CDR3 reads CASWTSSGEQYF. CDR3 DNA sequence: TGTGCCAGCTGGACCTCCTCGGGGGAGCAGTACTTC.

This clone was observed a few times. This rearrangement joins TRBV19 to TRBJ1-2; D not certain. Between the trimmed V and J ends, which lost 1 base and 8 bases, there was a span of 14 bases. This CDR3 region has 14 residues. Germline values: CDR1 LNHDA, CDR2 SQIVND (reference sequence). CDR3: CASSIGAREGGYTF. The CDR3 nucleotides read TGTGCCAGTAGTATAGGGGCCCGGGAAGGCGGCTACACCTTC.

The gene calls are TRBV5-1 and TRBJ2-3; TRBD2 matches at 11 bases. V shed 0 bases and J 2 bases; nucleotides not matched to a gene: 2. Germline V gives CDR1 SGHRS, CDR2 YFSETQ. There are 16 residues in the CDR3. The CDR3, as DNA: TGCGCCAGCAGCTTGGGTAGCGGGAGGGCCACAGATACGCAGTATTTT. Its protein is CASSLGSGRATDTQYF.

This clone was recorded once. Other DNA sequences in the same sample also yield this CDR3. The chain employs TRBV11-1 and TRBJ1-1, with 9 bases identical to TRBD1. Trimming cost V 5 bases and J 3 bases; bases outside gene matches: 7. Germline CDR1 SGHAT, CDR2 FQDESV (reference sequence). The CDR3 extends over 15 amino acids. DNA for the CDR3: TGTGCCAGCAGCACCAGGGACAGGGAGGACACTGAAGCTTTCTTT. Protein: CASSTRDREDTEAFF.

The chain links TRBV7-3 to TRBJ2-1, with a weak D call TRBD2 (6 bases). Germline values: CDR1 SGHTA, CDR2 FQGTGA. Deletions cut 3 bases from V and 2 bases from J, with 11 bases between. This CDR3 has 15 residues. The CDR3, as DNA: TGTGCCAGCAGCTTGGACTACAATACCTACAATGAGCAGTTCTTC. It codes for CASSLDYNTYNEQFF.

The rearrangement uses TRBV7-2 and TRBJ2-6; 8 bases match TRBD1. CDR3 length equals 17 residues. V was clipped by 5 bases and J by 0 bases; unmatched bases: 6. Looked up from germline, CDR1 is SGHTA and CDR2 is FQGNSA. The DNA of the CDR3 is TGTGCCAGCAGCGTGTCAGGGGGCGCCTCTGGGGCCAACGTCCTGACTTTC. Translation gives CASSVSGGASGANVLTF.

This clone showed up just a few times. The CDR3 region is CASSPPGTDTQYF. DNA of the CDR3: TGTGCCAGCAGCCCCCCAGGCACAGATACGCAGTATTTT. This chain uses TRBV5-5 with TRBJ2-3; D remains ambiguous. This CDR3 is built from 13 residues. The V end lost 4 bases, the J end lost 1 base, and 7 bases lay between the germline ends. Germline V gene data show CDR1 as SGHKS and CDR2 as YYEKEE (reference sequence).

This clone has more than one count but fewer than ten. The V gene is TRBV11-1, the J gene TRBJ2-7, with TRBD1 matching over 7 bases. V lost 0 bases and J lost 2; bases outside the gene matches: 4. The CDR3 loop spans 15 amino acids. Germline-derived CDR1 and CDR2 are SGHAT and FQDESV (reference sequence). CDR3 bases: TGTGCCAGCAGCTTAGCGTGGGACAGAGCCTACGAGCAGTACTTC. It encodes CASSLAWDRAYEQYF. The whole variable domain, remainder taken from reference TRBV11-1 and TRBJ2-7, is EAEVAQSPRYKITEKSQAVAFWCDPISGHATLYWYRQILGQGPELLVQFQDESVVDDSQLPKDRFSAERLKGVDSTLKIQPAELGDSAMYLCASSLAWDRAYEQYFGPGTRLTVT.

This clone was observed a handful of times. The chain uses TRBV30 and TRBJ2-2; TRBD1 matches 7 bases. Germline CDR1 GTSNPN, CDR2 SVGIG (reference sequence). The CDR3 runs to 15 residues. The V and J ends lost 3 bases and 4 bases, in that order; junction bases with no gene match: 8. CDR3 coding DNA: TGTGCCTGGAGGGGAAGGGGGCAGTCCACCGGGGAGCTGTTTTTT. It yields the protein CAWRGRGQSTGELFF.

The chain employs TRBV2 and TRBJ1-1; 7 bases align to TRBD1. Trimming at V came to 5 bases and at J to 1 base, leaving 4 bases not matched to a gene. The CDR3 loop spans 14 amino acids. Germline CDR1 is SNHLY and CDR2 is FYNNEI. The DNA for the CDR3 is TGTGCCAGCAGTCGACAGGGAGCGAACACTGAAGCTTTCTTT. Translating gives CASSRQGANTEAFF. The complete variable domain, with remaining parts taken from reference TRBV2 and TRBJ1-1, reads EPEVTQTPSHQVTQMGQEVILRCVPISNHLYFYWYRQILGQKVEFLVSFYNNEISEKSEIFDDQFSVERPDGSNFTLKIRSTKLEDSAMYFCASSRQGANTEAFFGQGTRLTVV.

The sample holds one count of this clone. The chain joins TRBV6-4 to TRBJ2-3; D is perhaps TRBD2 (6 bases). The CDR3 is 15 amino acids. V was trimmed by 0 bases and J by 2 bases, leaving 9 bases between them. Germline V gene sequence: CDR1 MRHNA, CDR2 SNTAGT. CDR3 in DNA: TGTGCCAGCAGTGACTCTGCGGGGAACACAGATACGCAGTATTTT. This codes for CASSDSAGNTDTQYF.

The V and J genes are TRBV6-5 and TRBJ1-4; 11 bases map to TRBD1. Trimming removed 4 bases from V and 7 bases from J; junction bases left unmatched: 2. The V gene's germline CDR1 is MNHEY and CDR2 SVGAGI. This CDR3 is built from 14 residues. CDR3: CASSSGQGGEKLFF. The DNA of the CDR3 is TGTGCCAGCAGTTCGGGACAGGGGGGTGAAAAACTGTTTTTT.

J is TRBJ1-6 and V is TRBV2; the match to TRBD1 covers 7 bases. In germline, CDR1 is SNHLY, CDR2 FYNNEI. The trim removed 3 bases at V and 4 bases at J, leaving 0 bases unmatched. CDR3 length: 14 residues. CDR3 amino acids: CASSEDRYNSPLHF. CDR3 nucleotide sequence: TGTGCCAGCAGTGAGGACAGGTATAATTCACCCCTCCACTTT.

V usage is TRBV6-1 and J usage is TRBJ2-7, with D uncertain. The germline gives CDR1 MNHNS, CDR2 SASEGT. The CDR3 is 13 amino acids. Trimming cost V 6 bases and J 6 bases, with 15 bases left between them. The CDR3 DNA reads TGTGCCAGCAGCAACCGCCGAGGCACCGAGCAGTACTTC. Translation: CASSNRRGTEQYF.

CDR3 sequence: CSVERSSYETQYF. The CDR3 DNA follows: TGCAGCGTTGAGCGGTCTAGTTACGAGACCCAGTACTTC. V is TRBV29-1 and J is TRBJ2-5; no reliable D call. V lost 3 bases and J lost 5, with 13 bases in between. CDR1 is SQVTM, CDR2 ANQGSEA, per germline. This CDR3 comprises 13 residues.

This clone was observed a few times. DNA of the CDR3: TGTGCCAGCAGTTTATTACTAGCGGGCCAAGAGACCCAGTACTTC. This sequence encodes CASSLLLAGQETQYF. The V and J genes are TRBV27 and TRBJ2-5; 9 nucleotides match TRBD2. CDR1 MNHEY and CDR2 SMNVEV come from the germline V gene (reference sequence). The CDR3 runs to 15 residues. Trimming cost V 1 base and J 1 base; bases outside gene matches: 1.

The chain uses TRBV5-6 and TRBJ1-2, with D maybe TRBD1 (6 bases). This CDR3 is built from 16 residues. Germline-derived CDR1 and CDR2 are SGHDT and YYEEEE. V was trimmed by 4 bases and J by 4 bases, leaving 20 bases between them. CDR3 nucleotide sequence: TGTGCCAGCAGCCCGATGACAGGTTCTTTTGTCTATGGCTACACCTTC. Translation gives CASSPMTGSFVYGYTF.

The chain joins TRBV25-1 to TRBJ2-7, with 7 bases identical to TRBD1. Trimming took 5 bases from V and 2 from J; bases not matched to a gene: 6. The CDR3 is made up of 14 amino acids. CDR1 and CDR2 (germline): MGHDK, SYGVNS. The CDR3: CASSSRTGPYEQYF. The CDR3 nucleotides are TGTGCCAGCAGTTCGAGGACAGGTCCCTACGAGCAGTACTTC.

This chain connects TRBV30 to TRBJ1-4; D possibly corresponds to TRBD1 (5 bases). V was cut by 5 bases and J by 8 bases, with 24 bases left in between. Germline CDR1 reads GTSNPN; CDR2 reads SVGIG (reference sequence). CDR3 length: 16 amino acids. CDR3 amino acids: CAWGTGTQVLEEKLFF. CDR3 nucleotides: TGTGCCTGGGGAACCGGGACTCAAGTTTTAGAAGAAAAACTGTTTTTT.

The J gene is TRBJ2-1, the V gene TRBV4-1; a weak D match, TRBD1 (5 bases). The CDR3 consists of 15 residues. Between the trimmed V and J ends, which lost 6 bases and 5 bases, there was a span of 17 bases. The germline V gene encodes CDR1 MGHRA and CDR2 YSYEKL. This CDR3 reads CASRALTQGDNEQFF. CDR3 DNA sequence: TGCGCCAGCAGGGCCCTAACGCAGGGCGACAATGAGCAGTTCTTC.

This chain joins TRBV10-3 and TRBJ1-1; 9 bases match TRBD1. Trimming removed 6 bases from V and 6 bases from J; junction bases left unmatched: 5. Germline lookup yields CDR1 ENHRY and CDR2 SYGVKD. The CDR3 loop spans 13 amino acids. The CDR3 sequence: CAIRGQGSSEAFF. Written as DNA, the CDR3 is TGTGCCATCAGGGGACAGGGTAGCTCTGAAGCTTTCTTT.

The genes are TRBV7-9 and TRBJ2-7, with a weak D call TRBD1 (5 bases). Germline V gives CDR1 SEHNR, CDR2 FQNEAQ (reference sequence). V lost 1 base and J 7 bases, leaving 8 bases between the germline ends. The CDR3 has 12 amino acids. CDR3 protein: CASSLVGLEQYF. CDR3 nucleotides: TGTGCCAGCAGCTTAGTGGGGCTAGAGCAGTACTTC.

The chain combines TRBV19 with TRBJ2-1, with D perhaps TRBD1 (6 bases). V was cut by 1 base and J by 10 bases, with 8 bases left in between. The CDR3 runs 12 residues. Germline CDR1 LNHDA, CDR2 SQIVND (reference sequence). This CDR3 reads CASSIAGTEQFF. The CDR3 coding sequence is TGTGCCAGTAGTATAGCTGGGACAGAGCAGTTCTTC.

This clone was observed a handful of times. The chain joins TRBV5-5 to TRBJ2-7, with D maybe TRBD2 (5 bases). CDR1 SGHKS and CDR2 YYEKEE come from the germline V gene (reference sequence). Trimming cost V 1 base and J 0 bases, with 8 bases left between them. CDR3 length: 14 residues. CDR3 loop: CASSLLGGSYEQYF. For the CDR3, the DNA is TGTGCCAGCAGCTTGCTAGGAGGCTCCTACGAGCAGTACTTC. The entire variable domain, with the rest obtained from reference TRBV5-5 and TRBJ2-7, is as follows: DAGVTQSPTHLIKTRGQQVTLRCSPISGHKSVSWYQQVLGQGPQFIFQYYEKEERGRGNFPDRFSARQFPNYSSELNVNALLLGDSALYLCASSLLGGSYEQYFGPGTRLTVT.

The sample holds a few counts of this clone. The chain joins TRBV5-1 to TRBJ2-7, with TRBD2 identical over 9 bases. V lost 5 bases to trimming and J lost 7 bases; unmatched junction nucleotides: 22. The CDR3 spans 18 residues. Germline V lookup: CDR1 SGHRS, CDR2 YFSETQ. The CDR3, as DNA: TGCGCCAGCAGTCTGAGGCTTAGCGGGGGCCCTACCCTAGGGGAGCAGTACTTC. Protein: CASSLRLSGGPTLGEQYF.